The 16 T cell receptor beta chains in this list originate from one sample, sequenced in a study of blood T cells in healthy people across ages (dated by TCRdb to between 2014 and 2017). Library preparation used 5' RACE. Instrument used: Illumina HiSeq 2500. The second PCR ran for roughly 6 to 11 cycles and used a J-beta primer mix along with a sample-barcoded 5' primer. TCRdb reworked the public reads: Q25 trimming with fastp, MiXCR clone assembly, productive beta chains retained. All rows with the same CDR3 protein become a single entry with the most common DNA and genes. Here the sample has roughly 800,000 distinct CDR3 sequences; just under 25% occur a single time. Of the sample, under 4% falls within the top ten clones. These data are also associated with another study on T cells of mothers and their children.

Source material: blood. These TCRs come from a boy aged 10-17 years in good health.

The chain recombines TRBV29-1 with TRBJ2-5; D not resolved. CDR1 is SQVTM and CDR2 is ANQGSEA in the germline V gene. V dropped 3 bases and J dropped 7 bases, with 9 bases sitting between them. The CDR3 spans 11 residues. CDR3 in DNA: TGCAGCGTTGAGGAGATTGGGACCCAGTACTTC. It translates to CSVEEIGTQYF. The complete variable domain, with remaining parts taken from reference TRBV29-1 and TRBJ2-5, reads SAVISQKPSRDICQRGTSLTIQCQVDSQVTMMFWYRQQPGQSLTLIATANQGSEATYESGFVIDKFPISRPNLTFSTLTVSNMSPEDSSIYLCSVEEIGTQYFGPGTRLLVL.

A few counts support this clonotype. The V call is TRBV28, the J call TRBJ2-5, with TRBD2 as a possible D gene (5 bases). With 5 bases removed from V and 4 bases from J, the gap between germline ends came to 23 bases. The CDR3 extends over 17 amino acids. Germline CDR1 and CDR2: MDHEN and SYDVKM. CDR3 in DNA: TGTGCCAGCAGTCCCTCCGCAGTTGTACTCGAGGGAGAGACCCAGTACTTC. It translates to CASSPSAVVLEGETQYF.

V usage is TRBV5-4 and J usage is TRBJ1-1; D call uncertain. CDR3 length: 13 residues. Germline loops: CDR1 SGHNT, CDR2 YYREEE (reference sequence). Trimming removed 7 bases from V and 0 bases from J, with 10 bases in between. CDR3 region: CASGSWMNTEAFF. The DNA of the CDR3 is TGTGCCAGCGGTTCGTGGATGAACACTGAAGCTTTCTTT.

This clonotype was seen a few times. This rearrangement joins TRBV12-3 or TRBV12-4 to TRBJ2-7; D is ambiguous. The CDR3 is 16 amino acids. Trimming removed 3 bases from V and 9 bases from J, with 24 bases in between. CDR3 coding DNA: TGTGCCAGCAGTTTTAGTGCTGACTTTTCGTCATTTTGGCAGTACTTC. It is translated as CASSFSADFSSFWQYF.

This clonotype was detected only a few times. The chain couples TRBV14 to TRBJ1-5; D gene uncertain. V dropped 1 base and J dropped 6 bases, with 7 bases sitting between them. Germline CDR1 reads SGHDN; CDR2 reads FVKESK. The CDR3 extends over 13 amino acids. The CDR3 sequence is CASSQGFSQPQHF. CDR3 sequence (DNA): TGTGCCAGCAGCCAAGGTTTTTCTCAGCCCCAGCATTTT.

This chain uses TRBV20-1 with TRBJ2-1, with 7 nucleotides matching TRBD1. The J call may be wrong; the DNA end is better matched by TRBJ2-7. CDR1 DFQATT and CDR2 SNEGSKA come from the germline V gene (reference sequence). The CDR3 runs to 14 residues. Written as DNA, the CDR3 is TGCAGTGCTTTCCGGGACAGAACATCCTACGAGCAGTACTTC. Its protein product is CSAFRDRTSYEQYF.

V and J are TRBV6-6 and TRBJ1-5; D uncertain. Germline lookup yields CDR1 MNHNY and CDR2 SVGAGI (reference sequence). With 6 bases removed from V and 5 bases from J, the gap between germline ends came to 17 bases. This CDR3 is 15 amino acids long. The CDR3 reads CASSPIMSADQPQHF. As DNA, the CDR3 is TGTGCCAGCAGCCCAATAATGTCGGCCGATCAGCCCCAGCATTTT.

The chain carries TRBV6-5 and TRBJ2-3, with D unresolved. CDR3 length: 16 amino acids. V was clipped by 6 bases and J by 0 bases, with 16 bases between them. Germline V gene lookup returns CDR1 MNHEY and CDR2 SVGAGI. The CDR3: CASSSSLTGSTDTQYF. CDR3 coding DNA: TGTGCCAGCAGCTCCTCCCTGACTGGGAGCACAGATACGCAGTATTTT.

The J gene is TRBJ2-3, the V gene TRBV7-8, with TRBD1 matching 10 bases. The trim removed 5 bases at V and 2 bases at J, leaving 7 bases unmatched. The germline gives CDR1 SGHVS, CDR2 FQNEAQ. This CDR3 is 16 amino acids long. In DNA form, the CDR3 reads TGTGCCAGCAGCCAGGAGGGACAGGGGAACACAGATACGCAGTATTTT. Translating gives CASSQEGQGNTDTQYF.

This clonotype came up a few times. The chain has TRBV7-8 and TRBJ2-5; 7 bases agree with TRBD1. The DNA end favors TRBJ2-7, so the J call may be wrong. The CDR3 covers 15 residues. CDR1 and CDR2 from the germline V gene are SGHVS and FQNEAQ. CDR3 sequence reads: CASRERGLKGSEQYF. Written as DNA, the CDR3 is TGTGCCAGCAGAGAGAGGGGGCTTAAAGGGAGCGAGCAGTACTTC.

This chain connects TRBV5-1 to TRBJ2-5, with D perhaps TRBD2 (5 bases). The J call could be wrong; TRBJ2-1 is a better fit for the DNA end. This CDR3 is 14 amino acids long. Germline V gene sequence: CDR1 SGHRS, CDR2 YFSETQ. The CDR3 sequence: CASTLGLPFNEQFF. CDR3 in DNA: TGCGCCAGCACCCTCGGACTGCCCTTCAATGAGCAGTTCTTC.

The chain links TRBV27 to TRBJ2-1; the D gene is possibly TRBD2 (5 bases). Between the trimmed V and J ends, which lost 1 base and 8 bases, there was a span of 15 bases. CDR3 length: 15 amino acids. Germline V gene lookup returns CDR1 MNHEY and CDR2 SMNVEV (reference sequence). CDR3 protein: CASSLWETNLYEQFF. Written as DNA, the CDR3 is TGTGCCAGCAGTTTATGGGAGACTAACCTCTATGAGCAGTTCTTC.

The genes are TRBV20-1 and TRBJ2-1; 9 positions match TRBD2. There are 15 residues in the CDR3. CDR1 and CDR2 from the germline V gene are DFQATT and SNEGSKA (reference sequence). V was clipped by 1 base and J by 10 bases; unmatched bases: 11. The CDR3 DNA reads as TGCAGTGCTAGAGGACTAGCGGCTATTTTCGAGGAGCAGTTCTTC. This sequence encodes CSARGLAAIFEEQFF.

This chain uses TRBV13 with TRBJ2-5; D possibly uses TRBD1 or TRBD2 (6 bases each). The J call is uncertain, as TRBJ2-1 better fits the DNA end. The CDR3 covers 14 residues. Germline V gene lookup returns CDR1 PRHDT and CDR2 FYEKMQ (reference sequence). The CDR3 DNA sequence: TGTGCCAGCAGCTTAGATACAGGGAGGAATGAGCAGTTCTTC. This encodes CASSLDTGRNEQFF.

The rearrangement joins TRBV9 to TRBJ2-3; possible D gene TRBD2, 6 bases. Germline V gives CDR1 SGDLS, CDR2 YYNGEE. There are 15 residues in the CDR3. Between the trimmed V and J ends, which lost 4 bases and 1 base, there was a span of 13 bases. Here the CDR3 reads CASSHSGLGTDTQYF. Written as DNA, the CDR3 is TGTGCCAGCAGCCACTCGGGACTTGGCACAGATACGCAGTATTTT.

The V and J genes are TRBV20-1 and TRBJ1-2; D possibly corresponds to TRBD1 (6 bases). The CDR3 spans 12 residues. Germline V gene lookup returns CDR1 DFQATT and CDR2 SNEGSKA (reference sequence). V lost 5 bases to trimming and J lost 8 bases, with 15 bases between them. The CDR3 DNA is TGCAGTGCTGGGGGGACATCAAGGGGCTACACCTTC. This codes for CSAGGTSRGYTF.